The T cell receptor beta chain described here comes from a study of human T cells and chemical hapten exposure. The library tagged each cDNA molecule with unique molecular identifiers. Original processing methods: Individual samples carried between roughly 23,224 and 700,000 TCRs, with about 88,000 as the median. MiXCR, run by TCRdb on the reads, gives a single entry per CDR3 protein. The V and J calls follow TCRdb's processing rather than the paper's. This sample has about 120,000 distinct CDR3 sequences, with 6.5% to 10% found just once. Unfractionated whole blood was the source from which total RNA was extracted. This clonotype showed up many times. The source of this sequence is a human donor in good health. Some clones in this sample may be carry-over from other donors' samples. Sequencing used whole blood.

CDR3 in DNA: TGTGCCAGCTCACCACCGGTGGGGACAGGGAAAACAGCTTTCTTT. This gives the protein CASSPPVGTGKTAFF. The rearrangement joins TRBV18 to TRBJ1-1, with 9 bases identical to TRBD1. The CDR3 sequence is 15 residues long. Germline CDR1 and CDR2: KGHSH and LQKENI. V lost 0 bases, J lost 10 bases, and 9 bases stayed unmatched.